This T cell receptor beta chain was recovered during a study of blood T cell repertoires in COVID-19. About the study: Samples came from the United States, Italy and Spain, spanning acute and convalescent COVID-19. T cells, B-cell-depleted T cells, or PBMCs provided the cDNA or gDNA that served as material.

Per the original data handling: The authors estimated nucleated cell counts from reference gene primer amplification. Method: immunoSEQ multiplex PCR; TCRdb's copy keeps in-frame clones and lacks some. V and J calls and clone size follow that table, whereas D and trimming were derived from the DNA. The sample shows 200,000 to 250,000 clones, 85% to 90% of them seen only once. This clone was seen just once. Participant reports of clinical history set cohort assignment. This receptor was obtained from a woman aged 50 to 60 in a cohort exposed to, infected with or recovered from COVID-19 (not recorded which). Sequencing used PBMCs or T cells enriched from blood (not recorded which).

CDR3 protein: CASSRGQGYQYEQYF. In nucleotides, the CDR3 is TGTGCCAGCTCACGAGGACAGGGGTATCAATACGAGCAGTACTTC. The gene calls are TRBV18 and TRBJ2-7; 9 nucleotides line up with TRBD1. V shed 4 bases, J shed 4 bases, and the junction held 8 bases outside the gene matches. Germline CDR1 and CDR2: KGHSH and LQKENI. The CDR3 length is 15 residues.